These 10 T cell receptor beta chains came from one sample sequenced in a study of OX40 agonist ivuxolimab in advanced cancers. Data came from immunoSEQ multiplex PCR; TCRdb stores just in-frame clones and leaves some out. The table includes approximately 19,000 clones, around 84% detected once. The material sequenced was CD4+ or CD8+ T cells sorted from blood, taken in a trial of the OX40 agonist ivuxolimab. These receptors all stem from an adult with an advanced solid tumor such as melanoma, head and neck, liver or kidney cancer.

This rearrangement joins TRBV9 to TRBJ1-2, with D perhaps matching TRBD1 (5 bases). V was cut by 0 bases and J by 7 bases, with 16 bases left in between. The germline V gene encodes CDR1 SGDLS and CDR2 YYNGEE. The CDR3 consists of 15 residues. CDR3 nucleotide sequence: TGTGCCAGCAGCGTAGACTGGGCAGGGCAGAGTGGCTACACCTTC. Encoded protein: CASSVDWAGQSGYTF.

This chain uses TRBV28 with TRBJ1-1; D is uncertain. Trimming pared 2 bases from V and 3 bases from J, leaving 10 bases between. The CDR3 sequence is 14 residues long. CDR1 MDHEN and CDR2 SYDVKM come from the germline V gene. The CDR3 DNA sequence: TGTGCCAGCAGTTTAATTATAGCGGACACTGAAGCTTTCTTT. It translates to CASSLIIADTEAFF.

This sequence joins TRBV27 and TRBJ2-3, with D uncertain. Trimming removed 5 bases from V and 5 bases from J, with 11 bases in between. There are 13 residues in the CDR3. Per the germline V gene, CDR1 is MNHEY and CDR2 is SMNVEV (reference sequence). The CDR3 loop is CASSMYRVDTQYF. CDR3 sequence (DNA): TGTGCCAGCAGTATGTACAGAGTAGATACGCAGTATTTT.

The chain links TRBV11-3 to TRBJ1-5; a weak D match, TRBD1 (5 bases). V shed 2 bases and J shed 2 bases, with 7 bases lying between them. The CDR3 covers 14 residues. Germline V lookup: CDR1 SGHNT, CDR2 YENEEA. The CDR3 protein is CASSLRGGNQPQHF. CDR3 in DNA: TGTGCCAGCAGCTTACGAGGGGGCAATCAGCCCCAGCATTTT.

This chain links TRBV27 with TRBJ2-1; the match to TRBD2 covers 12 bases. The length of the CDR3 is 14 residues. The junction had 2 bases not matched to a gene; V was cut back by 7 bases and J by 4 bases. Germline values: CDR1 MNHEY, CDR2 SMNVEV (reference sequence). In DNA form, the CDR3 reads TGTGCCAGCACGGGACTAGCGGGTTACAATGAGCAGTTCTTC. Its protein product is CASTGLAGYNEQFF.

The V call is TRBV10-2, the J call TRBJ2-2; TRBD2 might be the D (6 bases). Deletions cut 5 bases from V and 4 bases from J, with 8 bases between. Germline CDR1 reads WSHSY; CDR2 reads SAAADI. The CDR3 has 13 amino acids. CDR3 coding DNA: TGCGCCAGCAGTCCTAGCGTCACCGGGGAGCTGTTTTTT. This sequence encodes CASSPSVTGELFF.

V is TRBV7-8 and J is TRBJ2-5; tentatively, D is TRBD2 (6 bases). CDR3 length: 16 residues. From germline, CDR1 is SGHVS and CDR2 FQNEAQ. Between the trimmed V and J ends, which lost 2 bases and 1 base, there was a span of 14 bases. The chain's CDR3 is CASSLSSGLPQETQYF. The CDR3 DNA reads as TGTGCCAGCAGCTTATCGAGCGGACTACCCCAAGAGACCCAGTACTTC.

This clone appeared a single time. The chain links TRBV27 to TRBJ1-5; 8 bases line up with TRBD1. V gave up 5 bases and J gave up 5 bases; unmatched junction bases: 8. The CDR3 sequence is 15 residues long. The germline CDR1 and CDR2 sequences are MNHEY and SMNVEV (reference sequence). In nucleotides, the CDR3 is TGTGCCAGCAGTCCCAGGGGACAGGCGGATCAGCCCCAGCATTTT. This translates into CASSPRGQADQPQHF.

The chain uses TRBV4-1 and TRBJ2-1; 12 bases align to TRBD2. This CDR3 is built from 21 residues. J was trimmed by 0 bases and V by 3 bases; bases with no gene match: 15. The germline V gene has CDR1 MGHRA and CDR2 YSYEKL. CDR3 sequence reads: CASSHMNPGLAGMSSYNEQFF. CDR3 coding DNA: TGCGCCAGCAGCCACATGAATCCGGGACTAGCGGGTATGAGCTCCTACAATGAGCAGTTCTTC.

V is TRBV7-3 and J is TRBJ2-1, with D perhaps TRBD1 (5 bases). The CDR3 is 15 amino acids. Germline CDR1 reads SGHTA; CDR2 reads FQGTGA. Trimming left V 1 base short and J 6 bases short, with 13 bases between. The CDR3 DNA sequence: TGTGCCAGCAGCTTAATCAGGGATATTGGCAATGAGCAGTTCTTC. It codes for CASSLIRDIGNEQFF.